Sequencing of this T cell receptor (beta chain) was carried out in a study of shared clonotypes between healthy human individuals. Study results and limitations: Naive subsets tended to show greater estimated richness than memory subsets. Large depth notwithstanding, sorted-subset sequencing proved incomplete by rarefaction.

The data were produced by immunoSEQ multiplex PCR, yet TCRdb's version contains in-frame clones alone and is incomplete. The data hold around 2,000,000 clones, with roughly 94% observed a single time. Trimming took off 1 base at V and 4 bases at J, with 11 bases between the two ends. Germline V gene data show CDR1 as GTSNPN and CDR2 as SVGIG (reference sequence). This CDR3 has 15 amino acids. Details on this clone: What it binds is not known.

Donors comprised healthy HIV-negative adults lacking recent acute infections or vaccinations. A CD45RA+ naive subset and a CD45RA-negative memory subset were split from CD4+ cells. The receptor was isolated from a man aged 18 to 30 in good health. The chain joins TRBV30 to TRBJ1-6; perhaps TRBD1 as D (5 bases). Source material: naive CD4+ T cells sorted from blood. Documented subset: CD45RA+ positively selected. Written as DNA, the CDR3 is TGTGCCTGGAGTGAATTACAGGCGTATAATTCACCCCTCCACTTT. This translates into CAWSELQAYNSPLHF.